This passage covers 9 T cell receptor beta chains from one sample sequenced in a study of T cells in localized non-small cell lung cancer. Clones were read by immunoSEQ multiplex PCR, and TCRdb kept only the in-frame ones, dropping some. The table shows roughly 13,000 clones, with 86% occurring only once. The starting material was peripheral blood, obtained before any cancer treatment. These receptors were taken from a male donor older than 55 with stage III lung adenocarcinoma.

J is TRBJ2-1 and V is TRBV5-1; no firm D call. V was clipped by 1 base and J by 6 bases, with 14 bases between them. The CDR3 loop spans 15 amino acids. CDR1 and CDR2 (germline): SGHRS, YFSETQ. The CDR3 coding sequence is TGCGCCAGCAGCTTGAATGCCGGTACCTTCAATGAGCAGTTCTTC. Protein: CASSLNAGTFNEQFF.

The CDR3, as DNA: TGTGCCAGCAGTGAACGGAAGGGGGAGGACGGCTACACCTTC. Amino acids: CASSERKGEDGYTF. The V gene is TRBV6-1, the J gene TRBJ1-2, with D tentatively TRBD1 (6 bases). The CDR3 is 14 amino acids. V shed 2 bases and J shed 8 bases, with 15 bases lying between them. Per germline, CDR1 MNHNS and CDR2 SASEGT.

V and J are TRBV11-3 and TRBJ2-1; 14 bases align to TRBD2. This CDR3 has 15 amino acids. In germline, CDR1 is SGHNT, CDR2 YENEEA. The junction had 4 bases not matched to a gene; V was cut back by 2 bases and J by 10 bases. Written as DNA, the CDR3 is TGTGCCAGCAGCTTAATGGGACTAGCGGGAGCCGAGCAGTTCTTC. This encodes CASSLMGLAGAEQFF.

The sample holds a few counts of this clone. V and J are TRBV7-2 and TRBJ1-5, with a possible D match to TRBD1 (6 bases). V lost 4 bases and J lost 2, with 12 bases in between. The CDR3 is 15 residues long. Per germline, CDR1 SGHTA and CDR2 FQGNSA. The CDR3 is CASSSGGRGNQPQHF. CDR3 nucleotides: TGTGCCAGCAGCTCGGGGGGCAGGGGCAATCAGCCCCAGCATTTT.

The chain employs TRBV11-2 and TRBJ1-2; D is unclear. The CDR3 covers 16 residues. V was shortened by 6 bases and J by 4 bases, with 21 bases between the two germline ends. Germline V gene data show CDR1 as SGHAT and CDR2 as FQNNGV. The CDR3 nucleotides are TGTGCCAGCAGTCCCACTGGGCGGGCGCGCGGCTATGGCTACACCTTC. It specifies CASSPTGRARGYGYTF.

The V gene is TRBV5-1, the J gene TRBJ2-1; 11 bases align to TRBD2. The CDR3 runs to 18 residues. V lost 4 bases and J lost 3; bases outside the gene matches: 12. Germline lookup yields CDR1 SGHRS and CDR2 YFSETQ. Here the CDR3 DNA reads TGCGCCAGCAGCCCTACCGTAGCGGGAGGGCCGTTCTACAATGAGCAGTTCTTC. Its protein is CASSPTVAGGPFYNEQFF.

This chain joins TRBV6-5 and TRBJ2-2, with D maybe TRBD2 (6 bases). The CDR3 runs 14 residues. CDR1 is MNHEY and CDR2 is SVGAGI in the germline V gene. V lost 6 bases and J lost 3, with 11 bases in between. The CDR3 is CASSRDFDTGELFF. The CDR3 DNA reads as TGTGCCAGCAGCCGGGACTTCGACACCGGGGAGCTGTTTTTT.

The CDR3 DNA sequence: TGTGCCACCAGCCCCAACTCCGGTGGCACTGAAGCTTTCTTT. Protein sequence: CATSPNSGGTEAFF. This chain connects TRBV15 to TRBJ1-1; D is ambiguous. The V end lost 5 bases, the J end lost 4 bases, and 14 bases lay between the germline ends. The CDR3 is made up of 14 amino acids. Germline V gene lookup returns CDR1 LNHNV and CDR2 YYDKDF (reference sequence).

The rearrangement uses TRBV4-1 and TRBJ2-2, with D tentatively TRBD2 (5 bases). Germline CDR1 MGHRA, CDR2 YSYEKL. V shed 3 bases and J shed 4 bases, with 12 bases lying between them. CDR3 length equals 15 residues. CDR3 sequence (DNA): TGCGCCAGCAGCCAGCCTGGACTGCTCACCGGGGAGCTGTTTTTT. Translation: CASSQPGLLTGELFF.